The rows below give T cell receptor beta chains drawn from one sample of a study of T-cell memory formation after mild COVID-19. TCRdb ran MiXCR on the 5' RACE reads and lists one entry per CDR3 protein. The sample has about 500,000 distinct CDR3 sequences, 20% seen once; the top ten hold around 12%. Material for sequencing was PBMCs or a T cell subset sorted from them (not recorded which). The receptors were sampled from an adult woman who had mild COVID-19 (a few samples of this study predate the infection). Cell type and time point are not known. Both conserved end residues are part of each CDR3. Clone size is stated in some rows and not others, as once, few, many or a class when expanded.

v_gene,abundance,j_gene,len,CDR3aa
TRBV7-9,few,TRBJ1-6,12,CASSLEHSPLHF
TRBV29-1,few,TRBJ2-7,14,CSVDSRPLSYEQYF
TRBV20-1,few,TRBJ1-4,14,CSARDPGRSDGLFF
TRBV7-9,few,TRBJ2-1,15,CASSGQGEDYNEQFF
TRBV5-4,.,TRBJ2-1,18,CASGLGLAGVGSYNEQFF
TRBV20-1,.,TRBJ2-1,16,CSARDLSGSMGNEQFF
TRBV6-6,.,TRBJ2-5,14,CASYRGGAEETQYF
TRBV9,.,TRBJ1-4,14,CASSVQGGNEKLFF
TRBV6-2/TRBV6-3,few,TRBJ2-7,15,CASSPSPGTAYEQYF
TRBV7-2,few,TRBJ2-5,17,CASSLEPGSENQETQYF
TRBV9,.,TRBJ1-1,14,CASSAGGVSTEAFF
TRBV12-3/TRBV12-4,.,TRBJ2-3,14,CASSLYTGADTQYF
TRBV29-1,few,TRBJ2-5,10,CSVREQTQYF
TRBV3-1,few,TRBJ2-1,13,CASSLGQGREQFF
TRBV20-1,few,TRBJ2-3,14,CSARDGQSTDTQYF
TRBV3-1,.,TRBJ2-5,17,CASSQEPLAGGGETQYF
TRBV12-3/TRBV12-4,.,TRBJ1-4,14,CASSAGTPEGKLFF
TRBV20-1,many,TRBJ2-3,14,CSARLADPTDTQYF
TRBV5-1,many,TRBJ2-7,15,CASSLFGAGRDEQYF
TRBV6-5,few,TRBJ2-1,14,CASTPPTGNNEQFF
TRBV23-1,.,TRBJ2-4,19,CASSQVGDRSSLAKNIQYF
TRBV4-3,few,TRBJ2-1,15,CASSQGWREGNEQFF
TRBV5-5,many,TRBJ2-7,13,CASSLGNSYEQYF
TRBV7-2,.,TRBJ2-2,14,CASSSGSGTGELFF
TRBV4-1,.,TRBJ1-1,15,CASSQVPGSGTEAFF
TRBV19,few,TRBJ2-1,11,CASSTLNEQFF
TRBV12-3/TRBV12-4,few,TRBJ2-7,15,CASSRGGLAFYEQYF
TRBV6-2/TRBV6-3,.,TRBJ1-6,12,CATKEYNSPLHF
TRBV5-4,.,TRBJ2-6,17,CASSLKDSFSGANVLTF
TRBV7-9,few,TRBJ2-3,13,CASSFSIADTQYF
TRBV5-5,many,TRBJ2-7,16,CASSPVEGQVFNEQYF
TRBV11-2,.,TRBJ2-7,16,CASSLGAGQGFYEQYF
TRBV5-1,.,TRBJ1-2,13,CASSLLVSDGYTF
TRBV14,few,TRBJ1-1,16,CASSQDYGLMNTEAFF
TRBV7-6,.,TRBJ2-7,12,CASSFFGSEQYF
TRBV2,.,TRBJ1-2,13,CASSDAPNYGYTF
TRBV19,few,TRBJ2-1,15,CASTSGLALYNEQFF
TRBV24-1,.,TRBJ1-5,13,CAISTGLDQPQHF
TRBV4-3,many,TRBJ2-2,11,CASSRAGELFF